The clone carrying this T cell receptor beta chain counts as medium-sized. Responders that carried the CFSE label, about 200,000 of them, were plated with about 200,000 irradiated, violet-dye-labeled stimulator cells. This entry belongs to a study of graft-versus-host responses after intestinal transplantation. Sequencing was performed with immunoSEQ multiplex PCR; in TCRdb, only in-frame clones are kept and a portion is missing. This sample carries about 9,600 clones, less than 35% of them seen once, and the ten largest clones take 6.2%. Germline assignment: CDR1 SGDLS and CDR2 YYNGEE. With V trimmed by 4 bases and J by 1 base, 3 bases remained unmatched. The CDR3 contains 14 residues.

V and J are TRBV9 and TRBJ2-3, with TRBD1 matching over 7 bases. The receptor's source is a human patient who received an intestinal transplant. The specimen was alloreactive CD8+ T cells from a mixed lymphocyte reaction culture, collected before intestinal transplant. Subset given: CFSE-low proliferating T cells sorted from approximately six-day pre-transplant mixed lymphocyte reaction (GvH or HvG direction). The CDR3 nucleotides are TGTGCCAGCAGCACAGGGGATGGCACAGATACGCAGTATTTT. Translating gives CASSTGDGTDTQYF. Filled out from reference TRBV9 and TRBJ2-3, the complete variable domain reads DSGVTQTPKHLITATGQRVTLRCSPRSGDLSVYWYQQSLDQGLQFLIQYYNGEERAKGNILERFSAQQFPDLHSELNLSSLELGDSALYFCASSTGDGTDTQYFGPGTRLTVL.